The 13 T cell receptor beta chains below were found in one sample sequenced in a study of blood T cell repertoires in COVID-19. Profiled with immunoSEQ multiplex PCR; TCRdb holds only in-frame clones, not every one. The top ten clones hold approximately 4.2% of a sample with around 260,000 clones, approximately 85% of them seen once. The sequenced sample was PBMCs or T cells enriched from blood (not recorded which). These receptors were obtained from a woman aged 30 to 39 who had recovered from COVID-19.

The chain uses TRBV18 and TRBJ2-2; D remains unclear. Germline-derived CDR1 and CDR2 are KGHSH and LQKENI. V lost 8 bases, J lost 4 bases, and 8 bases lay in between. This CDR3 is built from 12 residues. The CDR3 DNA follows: TGTGCCAGCCCGCGGCGCACCGGGGAGCTGTTTTTT. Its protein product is CASPRRTGELFF.

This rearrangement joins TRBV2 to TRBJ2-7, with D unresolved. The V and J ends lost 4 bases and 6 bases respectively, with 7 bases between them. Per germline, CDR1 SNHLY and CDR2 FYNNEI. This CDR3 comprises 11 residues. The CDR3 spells CASSANGEQYF. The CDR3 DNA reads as TGTGCCAGCAGTGCAAACGGCGAGCAGTACTTC.

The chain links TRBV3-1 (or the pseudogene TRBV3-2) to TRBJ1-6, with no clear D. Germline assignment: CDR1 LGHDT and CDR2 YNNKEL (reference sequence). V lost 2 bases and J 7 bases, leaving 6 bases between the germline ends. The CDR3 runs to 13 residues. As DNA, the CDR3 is TGTGCCAGCAGCCAATCGGAGAATTCACCCCTCCACTTT. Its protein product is CASSQSENSPLHF.

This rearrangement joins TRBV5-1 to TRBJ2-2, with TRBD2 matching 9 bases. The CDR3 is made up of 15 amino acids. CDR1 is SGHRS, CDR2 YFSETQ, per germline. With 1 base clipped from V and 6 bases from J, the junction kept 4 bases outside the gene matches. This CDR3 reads CASSLNSGSPGELFF. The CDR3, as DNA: TGCGCCAGCAGCTTGAATAGCGGGAGTCCCGGGGAGCTGTTTTTT.

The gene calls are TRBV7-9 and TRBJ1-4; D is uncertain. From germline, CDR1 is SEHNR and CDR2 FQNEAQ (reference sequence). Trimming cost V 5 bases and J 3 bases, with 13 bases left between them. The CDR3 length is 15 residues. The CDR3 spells CASSPRFSANEKLFF. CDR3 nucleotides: TGTGCCAGCAGCCCTAGGTTCTCGGCTAATGAAAAACTGTTTTTT.

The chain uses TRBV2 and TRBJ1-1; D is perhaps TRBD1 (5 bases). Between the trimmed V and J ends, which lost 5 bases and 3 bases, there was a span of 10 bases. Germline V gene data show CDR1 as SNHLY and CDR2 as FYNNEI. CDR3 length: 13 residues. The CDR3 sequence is CASSPGPDTEAFF. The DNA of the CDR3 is TGTGCCAGCAGTCCAGGGCCTGACACTGAAGCTTTCTTT.

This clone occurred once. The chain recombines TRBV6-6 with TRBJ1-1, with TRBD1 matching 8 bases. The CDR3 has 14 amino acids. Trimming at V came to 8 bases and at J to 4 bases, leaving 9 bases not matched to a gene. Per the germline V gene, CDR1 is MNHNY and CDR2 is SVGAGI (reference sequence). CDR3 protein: CASSSAGQGTEAFF. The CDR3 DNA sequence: TGTGCCAGCTCCTCCGCTGGACAGGGCACTGAAGCTTTCTTT.

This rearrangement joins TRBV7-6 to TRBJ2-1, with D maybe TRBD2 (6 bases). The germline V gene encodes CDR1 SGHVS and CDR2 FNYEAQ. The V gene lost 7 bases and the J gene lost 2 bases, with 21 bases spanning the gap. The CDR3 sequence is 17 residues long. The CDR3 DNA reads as TGTGCCAGCACCTCGAAGGTGGGCGGGATGCCCTACAATGAGCAGTTCTTC. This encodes CASTSKVGGMPYNEQFF.

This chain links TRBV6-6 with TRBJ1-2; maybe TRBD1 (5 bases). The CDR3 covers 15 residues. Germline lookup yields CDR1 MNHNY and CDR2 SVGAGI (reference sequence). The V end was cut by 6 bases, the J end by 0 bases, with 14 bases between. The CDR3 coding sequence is TGTGCCAGCAGCCTCGGGGCGGGGGCTAACTATGGCTACACCTTC. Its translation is CASSLGAGANYGYTF.

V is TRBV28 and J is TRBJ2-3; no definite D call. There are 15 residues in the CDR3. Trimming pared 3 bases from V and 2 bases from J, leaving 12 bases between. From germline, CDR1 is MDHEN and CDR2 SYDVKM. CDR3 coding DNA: TGTGCCAGCAGTTTCCAGCGACTGAACACAGATACGCAGTATTTT. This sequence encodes CASSFQRLNTDTQYF.

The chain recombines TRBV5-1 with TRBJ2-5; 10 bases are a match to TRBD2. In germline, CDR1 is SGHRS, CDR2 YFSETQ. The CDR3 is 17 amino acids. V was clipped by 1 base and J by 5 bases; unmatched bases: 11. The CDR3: CASSLPQAGGPRETQYF. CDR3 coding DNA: TGCGCCAGCAGCTTGCCTCAAGCGGGAGGGCCGCGGGAGACCCAGTACTTC. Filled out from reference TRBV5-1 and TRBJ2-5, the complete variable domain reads KAGVTQTPRYLIKTRGQQVTLSCSPISGHRSVSWYQQTPGQGLQFLFEYFSETQRNKGNFPGRFSGRQFSNSRSEMNVSTLELGDSALYLCASSLPQAGGPRETQYFGPGTRLLVL.

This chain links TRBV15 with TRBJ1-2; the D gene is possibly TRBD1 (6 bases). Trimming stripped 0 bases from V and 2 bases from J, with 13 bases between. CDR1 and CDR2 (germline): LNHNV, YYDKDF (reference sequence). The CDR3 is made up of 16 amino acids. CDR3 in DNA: TGTGCCACCAGCAGAGACCAGGGGTCTGACAACTATGGCTACACCTTC. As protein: CATSRDQGSDNYGYTF.

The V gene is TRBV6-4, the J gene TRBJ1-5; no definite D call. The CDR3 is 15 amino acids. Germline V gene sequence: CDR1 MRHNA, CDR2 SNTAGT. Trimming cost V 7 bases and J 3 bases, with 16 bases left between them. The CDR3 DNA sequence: TGTGCCAGCAACGCCCACTACCTCTTCAATCAGCCCCAGCATTTT. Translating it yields CASNAHYLFNQPQHF.